Sequencing of this TCR beta chain was carried out in a study of blood T cells in healthy people across ages. CDR1 MNHEY and CDR2 SMNVEV come from the germline V gene (reference sequence). This CDR3 contains 15 residues. The second PCR ran about 6 to 12 cycles with a sample-barcoded 5' primer and J-beta primers. Every molecule of cDNA carried a tag from a template-switch adaptor with 12 random nucleotides. TCRdb used MiXCR to reprocess the 5' RACE reads, holding one entry per CDR3 protein. This table has about 690,000 distinct CDR3 sequences, roughly 43% appearing once. Remarks on this clonotype: At one end, the junction sequence differs from germline, possibly due to a read error.

Sequencing was carried out using blood. The source of this sequence is a man older than 75 in good health. This rearrangement joins TRBV27 to TRBJ2-3; D might be TRBD2 (6 bases). In DNA form, the CDR3 reads TGTGTCAGCAGTTTAGGGGAGGTAGGGACAGATACGCAGTATTTT. Translating gives CVSSLGEVGTDTQYF.